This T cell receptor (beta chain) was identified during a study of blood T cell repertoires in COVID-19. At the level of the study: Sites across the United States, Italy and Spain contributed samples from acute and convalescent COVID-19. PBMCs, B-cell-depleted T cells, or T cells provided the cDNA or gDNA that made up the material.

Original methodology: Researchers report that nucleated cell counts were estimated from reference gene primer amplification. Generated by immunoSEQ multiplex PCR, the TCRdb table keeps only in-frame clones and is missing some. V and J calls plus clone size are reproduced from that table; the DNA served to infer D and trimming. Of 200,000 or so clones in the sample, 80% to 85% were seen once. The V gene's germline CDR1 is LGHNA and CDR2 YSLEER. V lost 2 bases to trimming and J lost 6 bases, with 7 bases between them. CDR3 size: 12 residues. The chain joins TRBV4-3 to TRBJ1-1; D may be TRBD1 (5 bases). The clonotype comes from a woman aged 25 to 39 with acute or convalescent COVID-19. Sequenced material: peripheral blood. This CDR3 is CASSQWGAEAFF. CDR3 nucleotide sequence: TGCGCCAGCAGCCAATGGGGGGCTGAAGCTTTCTTT.